The 27 T cell receptor beta chains below were found in one sample sequenced in a study of shared T cell receptors in the human thymus. Generated by immunoSEQ multiplex PCR, the TCRdb table keeps only in-frame clones and is missing some. The table lists fewer than 700,000 clones, around 87% of them singletons. These data were also filed under a second study, of human thymus T cells.

The specimen was thymocytes. Receptors originate from a boy under two years old with a congenital heart defect.

The chain combines TRBV27 with TRBJ2-2; 7 positions agree with TRBD2. This CDR3 has 13 residues. V lost 3 bases, J lost 8 bases, and 3 bases stayed unmatched. CDR1 is MNHEY, CDR2 SMNVEV, per germline (reference sequence). The CDR3 protein is CASSLGLHGELFF. The CDR3 DNA reads as TGTGCCAGCAGTTTGGGACTACATGGGGAGCTGTTTTTT.

The chain employs TRBV7-8 and TRBJ2-1, with 8 bases lining up with TRBD2. The germline CDR1 and CDR2 sequences are SGHVS and FQNEAQ. Trimming took 0 bases from V and 9 from J; bases not matched to a gene: 10. The CDR3 covers 16 residues. The CDR3 DNA reads as TGTGCCAGCAGCTTAGCGGTGCGACTAGCGCTAAGTGAGCAGTTCTTC. Translated, it gives CASSLAVRLALSEQFF.

The chain couples TRBV28 to TRBJ2-5; 11 bases fit TRBD2. The J call may not be correct, given that the DNA end is closer to TRBJ2-7. In germline, CDR1 is MDHEN, CDR2 SYDVKM. This CDR3 spans 19 amino acids. CDR3: CASSPSVGLAGGQRYEQYF. The CDR3 DNA sequence: TGTGCCAGCTCTCCCTCCGTTGGGCTAGCGGGAGGCCAACGCTACGAGCAGTACTTC.

This rearrangement joins TRBV4-2 to TRBJ2-2; 10 bases align to TRBD2. The CDR3 extends over 18 amino acids. The junction had 8 bases not matched to a gene; V was cut back by 0 bases and J by 4 bases. CDR1 is LGHNA, CDR2 YNFKEQ, per germline. In DNA form, the CDR3 reads TGTGCCAGCAGCCAAGATACCAGCGGGAGGGCGGGCACCGGGGAGCTGTTTTTT. This encodes CASSQDTSGRAGTGELFF.

This clone was recorded only once. This chain links TRBV10-3 with TRBJ2-7; a weak D match, TRBD2 (5 bases). Germline CDR1 is ENHRY and CDR2 is SYGVKD. This CDR3 is 15 amino acids long. The V gene lost 0 bases and the J gene lost 3 bases, with 12 bases spanning the gap. The CDR3 DNA follows: TGTGCCATCAGTGAGTCGAGGCTAGCAGACTACGAGCAGTACTTC. The encoded protein is CAISESRLADYEQYF.

The chain couples TRBV27 to TRBJ2-7; 9 bases map to TRBD1. Trimming removed 5 bases from V and 1 base from J; junction bases left unmatched: 12. The CDR3 sequence is 17 residues long. Looked up from germline, CDR1 is MNHEY and CDR2 is SMNVEV (reference sequence). CDR3 residues: CASSLNTGQGGSYEQYF. The CDR3, as DNA: TGTGCCAGCAGTCTAAACACGGGACAGGGTGGTTCCTACGAGCAGTACTTC.

The chain combines TRBV30 with TRBJ1-2; D possibly corresponds to TRBD1 (5 bases). Germline V lookup: CDR1 GTSNPN, CDR2 SVGIG (reference sequence). The CDR3 length is 14 residues. The chain's CDR3 is CASCRGGRNYGYTF. As DNA, the CDR3 is TGTGCTTCTTGCCGGGGGGGGAGAAACTATGGCTACACCTTC. Full variable domain (rest looked up from reference TRBV30 and TRBJ1-2): SQTIHQWPATLVQPVGSPLSLECTVEGTSNPNLYWYRQAAGRGLQLLFYSVGIGQISSEVPQNLSASRPQDRQFILSSKKLLLSDSGFYLCASCRGGRNYGYTFGSGTRLTVV.

This clone has a handful of counts. J is TRBJ1-1 and V is TRBV11-2, with a tentative D call TRBD1 (6 bases). Between the trimmed V and J ends, which lost 1 base and 1 base, there was a span of 22 bases. The length of the CDR3 is 19 residues. Per germline, CDR1 SGHAT and CDR2 FQNNGV. In DNA, the CDR3 is TGTGCCAGCAGCTTAGGGTCCCTAGGATCGGACAGACCGAACACTGAAGCTTTCTTT. Translated, it gives CASSLGSLGSDRPNTEAFF. The whole variable domain, remainder taken from reference TRBV11-2 and TRBJ1-1, is EAGVAQSPRYKIIEKRQSVAFWCNPISGHATLYWYQQILGQGPKLLIQFQNNGVVDDSQLPKDRFSAERLKGVDSTLKIQPAKLEDSAVYLCASSLGSLGSDRPNTEAFFGQGTRLTVV.

J is TRBJ1-1 and V is TRBV9; D perhaps matches TRBD1 (5 bases). CDR3 size: 15 residues. The germline V gene has CDR1 SGDLS and CDR2 YYNGEE. Trimming removed 0 bases from V and 5 bases from J, with 14 bases in between. The CDR3 DNA reads as TGTGCCAGCAGCGTAGGTGGGGCGGTGGGGACTGAAGCTTTCTTT. Encoded protein: CASSVGGAVGTEAFF.

The chain joins TRBV15 to TRBJ2-1, with TRBD2 as a possible D gene (6 bases). The V gene lost 3 bases and the J gene lost 10 bases, with 25 bases spanning the gap. The CDR3 spans 17 residues. The V gene's germline CDR1 is LNHNV and CDR2 YYDKDF (reference sequence). CDR3 DNA sequence: TGTGCCACCAGCAGTGCTAGTGGGGCAGGGAGGTCCATGGAGCAGTTCTTC. Residues: CATSSASGAGRSMEQFF.

The V and J genes are TRBV14 and TRBJ1-1; D is possibly TRBD1 (5 bases). CDR3 length equals 13 residues. Germline assignment: CDR1 SGHDN and CDR2 FVKESK. Trimming cost V 4 bases and J 7 bases, with 13 bases left between them. The CDR3 reads CASSPPLDSEAFF. The CDR3 nucleotides read TGTGCCAGCAGCCCACCGCTCGACAGTGAAGCTTTCTTT.

The J gene is TRBJ2-3, the V gene TRBV7-9; D possibly corresponds to TRBD2 (6 bases). The V end lost 4 bases, the J end lost 2 bases, and 19 bases lay between the germline ends. The CDR3 is 17 amino acids. In germline, CDR1 is SEHNR, CDR2 FQNEAQ (reference sequence). The CDR3: CASSSSPRLGYTDTQYF. The CDR3 region has the DNA TGTGCCAGCAGCTCATCTCCGAGACTAGGCTACACAGATACGCAGTATTTT.

This clone was detected only a few times. The rearrangement joins TRBV30 to TRBJ2-1; TRBD2 aligns across 8 bases. V lost 3 bases to trimming and J lost 6 bases; unmatched junction nucleotides: 7. Germline loops: CDR1 GTSNPN, CDR2 SVGIG (reference sequence). The CDR3 extends over 14 amino acids. The CDR3 spells CAWRAGGAVNEQFF. The CDR3 DNA follows: TGTGCCTGGAGGGCGGGGGGCGCGGTCAATGAGCAGTTCTTC.

This clone is a singleton in its sample. The chain couples TRBV7-3 to TRBJ2-1; 7 bases are a match to TRBD2. The CDR3 runs to 17 residues. V dropped 5 bases and J dropped 1; count of bases not matched to a gene: 11. Germline V gives CDR1 SGHTA, CDR2 FQGTGA. The CDR3 DNA sequence: TGTGCCAGCAGCCCACCCCTCGGGAGGTCGTCCTACAATGAGCAGTTCTTC. It specifies CASSPPLGRSSYNEQFF.

This clone was observed once. This chain joins TRBV7-8 and TRBJ1-5; D not resolved. The length of the CDR3 is 12 residues. The V end lost 6 bases, the J end lost 9 bases, and 12 bases lay between the germline ends. In germline, CDR1 is SGHVS, CDR2 FQNEAQ. The CDR3 protein is CASSSTFVPQHF. CDR3 coding DNA: TGTGCCAGCAGTTCAACTTTTGTGCCCCAGCATTTT. Drawing the rest from reference TRBV7-8 and TRBJ1-5, the complete variable domain is GAGVSQSPRYKVAKRGQDVALRCDPISGHVSLFWYQQALGQGPEFLTYFQNEAQLDKSGLPSDRFFAERPEGSVSTLKIQRTQQEDSAVYLCASSSTFVPQHFGDGTRLSIL.

This sequence joins TRBV6-4 and TRBJ1-2; D unclear. The CDR3 length is 11 residues. Germline-derived CDR1 and CDR2 are MRHNA and SNTAGT. The V gene lost 2 bases and the J gene lost 4 bases, with 2 bases spanning the gap. The CDR3 DNA reads TGTGCCAGCAGTGACCGCTATGGCTACACCTTC. Residues: CASSDRYGYTF.

The CDR3 nucleotides read TGTGCTAGTGGTATGTCTCCGGGTGGCTCCTACAATGAGCAGTTCTTC. It is translated as CASGMSPGGSYNEQFF. V gene TRBV12-5 combines with J gene TRBJ2-1; the D is unclear. From germline, CDR1 is LGHNT and CDR2 FRNRAP. V lost 5 bases and J lost 0, with 14 bases in between. The CDR3 extends over 16 amino acids.

As regards this clone: One end of the junction fails to match germline, which may point to a read error. J is TRBJ1-2 and V is TRBV4-1; no firm D call. The CDR3 is 13 amino acids. Germline CDR1 MGHRA, CDR2 YSYEKL. Here the CDR3 DNA reads TGCGCCAGCAGCCAAGATCTTAACTCTGGCTACACCTTC. It codes for CASSQDLNSGYTF.

The chain couples TRBV14 to TRBJ2-1; 7 bases map to TRBD2. CDR1 and CDR2 from the germline V gene are SGHDN and FVKESK. V lost 3 bases and J lost 10; bases outside the gene matches: 12. The CDR3 has 15 residues. CDR3 residues: CASSHHHRLAGEQFF. CDR3 sequence (DNA): TGTGCCAGCAGCCACCATCACCGACTAGCCGGGGAGCAGTTCTTC. Supplemented by reference TRBV14 and TRBJ2-1, the full variable domain reads EAGVTQFPSHSVIEKGQTVTLRCDPISGHDNLYWYRRVMGKEIKFLLHFVKESKQDESGMPNNRFLAERTGGTYSTLKVQPAELEDSGVYFCASSHHHRLAGEQFFGPGTRLTVL.

This chain uses TRBV6-6 with TRBJ1-3; 7 bases are a match to TRBD1. Germline lookup yields CDR1 MNHNY and CDR2 SVGAGI (reference sequence). CDR3 length equals 16 residues. V was pared by 0 bases and J by 2 bases, with 4 bases of the junction left unmatched. CDR3 sequence (DNA): TGTGCCAGCAGTTACTCGACGACAGGGCCTGGAAACACCATATATTTT. Its protein is CASSYSTTGPGNTIYF.

V and J are TRBV19 and TRBJ2-5; 10 bases line up with TRBD2. CDR3 length: 15 amino acids. Germline assignment: CDR1 LNHDA and CDR2 SQIVND (reference sequence). Losses at the gene ends were 6 bases for V and 3 bases for J; bases not matched to a gene: 7. This chain's CDR3 is CASRIRTSGEETQYF. The CDR3 DNA reads TGTGCCAGTAGGATTAGGACTAGCGGAGAAGAGACCCAGTACTTC.

This clone was counted only a few times. The chain carries TRBV7-9 and TRBJ2-7; 9 bases align to TRBD1. The J segment lost 5 bases and the V segment lost 1 base, leaving 9 bases of the junction unmatched. CDR1 SEHNR and CDR2 FQNEAQ come from the germline V gene (reference sequence). This CDR3 spans 16 amino acids. Here the CDR3 reads CASSLGYRGRIDEQYF. CDR3 nucleotide sequence: TGTGCCAGCAGCTTAGGCTACAGGGGGCGGATCGACGAGCAGTACTTC. The full variable domain, in which reference TRBV7-9 and TRBJ2-7 provide the parts outside the CDR3, is DTGVSQNPRHKITKRGQNVTFRCDPISEHNRLYWYRQTLGQGPEFLTYFQNEAQLEKSRLLSDRFSAERPKGSFSTLEIQRTEQGDSAMYLCASSLGYRGRIDEQYFGPGTRLTVT.

This clone was seen once. V is TRBV12-5 and J is TRBJ2-1, with 15 bases lining up with TRBD2. The CDR3 runs to 18 residues. The V and J ends lost 5 bases and 8 bases, in that order; junction bases with no gene match: 13. Germline CDR1 is LGHNT and CDR2 is FRNRAP. The CDR3 DNA follows: TGTGCTAGTGGTCTTGGGACTAGCGGGAGGACCCCCATCGATGAGCAGTTCTTC. As protein: CASGLGTSGRTPIDEQFF.

The chain uses TRBV7-2 and TRBJ2-5, with a weak D call TRBD1 (5 bases). V lost 5 bases and J 5 bases, leaving 15 bases between the germline ends. The CDR3 totals 14 residues. CDR1 SGHTA and CDR2 FQGNSA come from the germline V gene. CDR3 nucleotides: TGTGCCAGCAGCCCGGACGTCAAGGGGGAGACCCAGTACTTC. Its protein is CASSPDVKGETQYF. The full variable domain, rest sourced from reference TRBV7-2 and TRBJ2-5, is GAGVSQSPSNKVTEKGKDVELRCDPISGHTALYWYRQSLGQGLEFLIYFQGNSAPDKSGLPSDRFSAERTGGSVSTLTIQRTQQEDSAVYLCASSPDVKGETQYFGPGTRLLVL.

The V gene is TRBV5-1, the J gene TRBJ2-7; 8 nucleotides match TRBD2. Germline V gives CDR1 SGHRS, CDR2 YFSETQ. J lost 5 bases, V lost 4 bases, and 11 bases had no gene match. This CDR3 comprises 15 residues. CDR3 nucleotide sequence: TGCGCCAGCAGCCCGGAAGCGGGAGCGCGGGACGAGCAGTACTTC. It codes for CASSPEAGARDEQYF.

This clone was seen a handful of times. The chain combines TRBV28 with TRBJ2-7, with TRBD1 matching over 8 bases. CDR1 is MDHEN and CDR2 is SYDVKM in the germline V gene. After removal of 3 bases from V and 2 bases from J, the junction contained 3 bases not matched to a gene. CDR3 length: 14 residues. The CDR3 sequence: CASSLGRGPYEQYF. CDR3 DNA: TGTGCCAGCAGTTTGGGCAGGGGGCCCTACGAGCAGTACTTC.

The chain links TRBV7-6 to TRBJ1-4; possible D gene TRBD1, 5 bases. The CDR3 loop spans 14 amino acids. Trimming pared 5 bases from V and 5 bases from J, leaving 12 bases between. CDR1 is SGHVS, CDR2 FNYEAQ, per germline. CDR3 DNA sequence: TGTGCCAGCAGCCCAAGGGAGGGGAATGAAAAACTGTTTTTT. Residues: CASSPREGNEKLFF. Full variable domain (outside the CDR3, taken from reference TRBV7-6 and TRBJ1-4): GAGVSQSPRYKVTKRGQDVALRCDPISGHVSLYWYRQALGQGPEFLTYFNYEAQQDKSGLPNDRFSAERPEGSISTLTIQRTEQRDSAMYRCASSPREGNEKLFFGSGTQLSVL.